These 29 T cell receptor beta chains originate from one sample sequenced in a study of T-cell memory formation after mild COVID-19. Each CDR3 protein is one row after TCRdb ran MiXCR on the 5' RACE reads. The sample yields more than 150,000 distinct CDR3 sequences, about a fifth seen once. The source material was PBMCs or a T cell subset sorted from them (not recorded which). The receptors originated from an adult woman who had mild COVID-19 (a few samples of this study predate the infection). Cell type and time point are not known.

The chain carries TRBV7-3 and TRBJ2-3; unclear D gene. CDR3 length equals 15 residues. The V gene lost 5 bases and the J gene lost 0 bases, with 12 bases spanning the gap. The germline gives CDR1 SGHTA, CDR2 FQGTGA. CDR3 in DNA: TGTGCCAGCAGCGCAAACGGCGGAAGCACAGATACGCAGTATTTT. Amino acid sequence: CASSANGGSTDTQYF.

In this sample, this clonotype turned up a few times. This sequence joins TRBV24-1 and TRBJ2-6; 12 bases are shared with TRBD1. J was trimmed by 4 bases and V by 2 bases; bases with no gene match: 8. Looked up from germline, CDR1 is KGHDR and CDR2 is SFDVKD. The CDR3 is 19 residues long. The CDR3 sequence is CATSDYPGQGAEGANVLTF. The CDR3 DNA reads TGTGCCACCAGTGATTATCCGGGACAGGGGGCGGAAGGGGCCAACGTCCTGACTTTC.

This clonotype was counted between two and nine times. The chain employs TRBV12-3 or TRBV12-4 and TRBJ2-7; a possible D gene is TRBD1 (6 bases). V was clipped by 6 bases and J by 2 bases, with 14 bases between them. The CDR3 is 14 residues long. CDR3 bases: TGTGCCAGCAGCCCCGGACAGTCACCCTACGAGCAGTACTTC. Its translation: CASSPGQSPYEQYF.

The sample holds one count of this clonotype. A read error may account for a junction end that differs from germline. The CDR3 nucleotides read TGTGCCAGCAGATTAGCACTGGGGCAGTCAGCCTACGAGCAGTACTTC. This codes for CASRLALGQSAYEQYF. The rearrangement links TRBV7-9 to TRBJ2-7; D is possibly TRBD1 (5 bases). Per the germline V gene, CDR1 is SEHNR and CDR2 is FQNEAQ (reference sequence). CDR3 length: 16 residues. The full variable domain, completed using reference TRBV7-9 and TRBJ2-7, is DTGVSQNPRHKITKRGQNVTFRCDPISEHNRLYWYRQTLGQGPEFLTYFQNEAQLEKSRLLSDRFSAERPKGSFSTLEIQRTEQGDSAMYLCASRLALGQSAYEQYFGPGTRLTVT.

The J gene is TRBJ2-7, the V gene TRBV4-1; 10 nucleotides align to TRBD1. The ends lost 4 bases at V and 2 bases at J; junction bases unmatched: 5. Germline lookup yields CDR1 MGHRA and CDR2 YSYEKL. The CDR3 totals 15 residues. CDR3 amino acids: CASSPRTGGTYEQYF. The CDR3 bases are TGCGCCAGCAGCCCTCGGACAGGGGGAACCTACGAGCAGTACTTC.

The CDR3 region has the DNA TGTGCCAGCTCACCACCGTCCCGATCTAACTATGGCTACACCTTC. Translating it yields CASSPPSRSNYGYTF. The chain couples TRBV18 to TRBJ1-2; D unresolved. The germline CDR1 and CDR2 sequences are KGHSH and LQKENI. V was pared by 0 bases and J by 0 bases, with 8 bases between. The CDR3 extends over 15 amino acids.

The chain has TRBV12-3 or TRBV12-4 and TRBJ2-2; the match to TRBD2 covers 8 bases. Trimming took 6 bases from V and 1 from J; bases not matched to a gene: 7. CDR3 size: 16 residues. The CDR3 reads CASSLSGDLNTGELFF. The CDR3 DNA sequence: TGTGCCAGCAGCCTTAGCGGGGACCTGAACACCGGGGAGCTGTTTTTT.

This clonotype has a handful of counts. The gene calls are TRBV28 and TRBJ2-3, with a tentative D call TRBD1 (6 bases). Germline loops: CDR1 MDHEN, CDR2 SYDVKM. The CDR3 totals 13 residues. V was trimmed by 5 bases and J by 6 bases, leaving 12 bases between them. In DNA, the CDR3 is TGTGCCAGCAGTGCCGGACAGCTCGATACGCAGTATTTT. It translates to CASSAGQLDTQYF.

This chain links TRBV7-9 with TRBJ1-1; D may be TRBD1 (6 bases). The germline CDR1 and CDR2 sequences are SEHNR and FQNEAQ (reference sequence). V was pared by 4 bases and J by 4 bases, with 13 bases between. The length of the CDR3 is 14 residues. CDR3 nucleotide sequence: TGTGCCAGCAGCTCTACAGGGCCCGGCACTGAAGCTTTCTTT. This encodes CASSSTGPGTEAFF.

This chain connects TRBV20-1 to TRBJ2-2; D ambiguous. In germline, CDR1 is DFQATT, CDR2 SNEGSKA (reference sequence). This CDR3 region has 13 residues. The V gene lost 1 base and the J gene lost 2 bases, with 5 bases spanning the gap. The CDR3 DNA reads TGCAGTGCTAGAGGGTACAACACCGGGGAGCTGTTTTTT. This sequence encodes CSARGYNTGELFF.

This clonotype was picked up many times. In nucleotides, the CDR3 is TGTGCCAGCAGCCCAAGGTCCTACAATGAGCAGTTCTTC. Its protein product is CASSPRSYNEQFF. V is TRBV12-3 or TRBV12-4 and J is TRBJ2-1; D gene uncertain. The CDR3 loop spans 13 amino acids. V shed 6 bases and J shed 1 base, with 7 bases lying between them.

This clonotype has a handful of counts. The chain employs TRBV7-9 and TRBJ2-3, with a tentative D call TRBD2 (5 bases). The CDR3 consists of 14 residues. From germline, CDR1 is SEHNR and CDR2 FQNEAQ (reference sequence). Trimming removed 4 bases at V and 8 bases at J, with 16 bases between. The CDR3 loop reads CASSSGSPVGTQYF. CDR3 coding DNA: TGTGCCAGCAGCTCGGGATCCCCGGTCGGTACGCAGTATTTT.

This chain links TRBV7-6 with TRBJ2-1; unclear D gene. This CDR3 is 17 amino acids long. Germline V CDR1 and CDR2: SGHVS, FNYEAQ. Trimming removed 0 bases from V and 6 bases from J, with 18 bases in between. CDR3 residues: CASSLASLEPMINEQFF. The CDR3 DNA is TGTGCCAGCAGCTTAGCCTCCCTAGAGCCGATGATCAATGAGCAGTTCTTC.

CDR3 in amino acids: CATSDPRTGGYGYTF. Written as DNA, the CDR3 is TGTGCCACCAGTGATCCCCGGACAGGAGGATATGGCTACACCTTC. This chain connects TRBV24-1 to TRBJ1-2, with 7 nucleotides matching TRBD1. Trimming took 3 bases from V and 5 from J; bases not matched to a gene: 8. The CDR3 loop spans 15 amino acids. CDR1 and CDR2 from the germline V gene are KGHDR and SFDVKD.

This rearrangement joins TRBV7-9 to TRBJ2-3; no clear D. The CDR3 has 15 amino acids. Per the germline V gene, CDR1 is SEHNR and CDR2 is FQNEAQ (reference sequence). V was clipped by 0 bases and J by 0 bases, with 7 bases between them. The CDR3 region has the DNA TGTGCCAGCAGCTTAGCTTCGGCGAGCACAGATACGCAGTATTTT. This translates into CASSLASASTDTQYF.

This clonotype came up a few times. The J gene is TRBJ2-3, the V gene TRBV4-3; D possibly corresponds to TRBD1 (5 bases). Germline V lookup: CDR1 LGHNA, CDR2 YSLEER. Trimming pared 1 base from V and 2 bases from J, leaving 13 bases between. The CDR3 sequence is 16 residues long. The CDR3 loop is CASSQGSWTTTDTQYF. The CDR3 DNA is TGCGCCAGCAGCCAAGGATCTTGGACAACCACAGATACGCAGTATTTT.

The chain has TRBV3-1 and TRBJ2-7; possible D gene TRBD2, 5 bases. CDR3 length equals 15 residues. The germline V gene encodes CDR1 LGHDT and CDR2 YNNKEL (reference sequence). The V end was cut by 0 bases, the J end by 0 bases, with 9 bases between. The CDR3 region is CASSQDMGSSYEQYF. For the CDR3, the DNA is TGTGCCAGCAGCCAAGATATGGGGAGCTCCTACGAGCAGTACTTC.

The chain joins TRBV6-1 to TRBJ2-7; D is perhaps TRBD1 or TRBD2 (6 bases each). The V end lost 4 bases, the J end lost 6 bases, and 13 bases lay between the germline ends. Germline V gene lookup returns CDR1 MNHNS and CDR2 SASEGT. CDR3 size: 13 residues. The CDR3 protein is CASSGRDTLEQYF. The CDR3 DNA reads TGTGCCAGCAGTGGGCGGGACACCCTCGAGCAGTACTTC.

The V gene is TRBV5-6, the J gene TRBJ1-1; no definite D call. The germline V and J ends were trimmed by 0 bases and 0 bases, with 9 bases remaining between them. This CDR3 region has 15 residues. CDR1 is SGHDT, CDR2 YYEEEE, per germline. The CDR3 region has the DNA TGTGCCAGCAGCTTGGCCGACACAGTGAACACTGAAGCTTTCTTT. Residues: CASSLADTVNTEAFF.

The chain combines TRBV24-1 with TRBJ2-2, with D perhaps TRBD2 (6 bases). Trimming took off 3 bases at V and 1 base at J, with 14 bases between the two ends. This CDR3 spans 17 amino acids. Germline V gives CDR1 KGHDR, CDR2 SFDVKD. DNA for the CDR3: TGTGCCACCAGTGATCTTTGGGGGGAATGGAACACCGGGGAGCTGTTTTTT. This encodes CATSDLWGEWNTGELFF.

This clonotype was counted only a few times. The chain links TRBV12-3 or TRBV12-4 to TRBJ2-5; no clear D. V was shortened by 6 bases and J by 9 bases, with 14 bases between the two germline ends. This CDR3 is built from 12 residues. The CDR3: CASSSPASSQYF. The DNA for the CDR3 is TGTGCCAGCAGCTCCCCGGCCTCTTCCCAGTACTTC.

V gene TRBV12-3 or TRBV12-4 combines with J gene TRBJ2-6; D is ambiguous. This CDR3 region has 15 residues. Trimming shortened V by 5 bases and J by 1 base, and 9 bases separated the two germline ends. Here the CDR3 DNA reads TGTGCCAGCAGTAAACAGCCGTCTGGGGCCAACGTCCTGACTTTC. The encoded protein is CASSKQPSGANVLTF.

This clonotype was found a few times. The rearrangement links TRBV7-9 to TRBJ2-2; D remains unclear. Trimming cost V 4 bases and J 0 bases, with 15 bases left between them. The germline V gene encodes CDR1 SEHNR and CDR2 FQNEAQ (reference sequence). This CDR3 region has 17 residues. CDR3 region: CASSSPVQSSNTGELFF. The CDR3 DNA is TGTGCCAGCAGCTCCCCGGTGCAGAGTTCGAACACCGGGGAGCTGTTTTTT.

This clonotype has a handful of counts. V usage is TRBV24-1 and J usage is TRBJ1-2; TRBD1 agrees at 7 bases. Looked up from germline, CDR1 is KGHDR and CDR2 is SFDVKD. The CDR3 length is 15 residues. V trimming: 2 bases; J trimming: 2 bases; junction bases outside the gene matches: 4. CDR3 in amino acids: CATSDWAGGNYGYTF. The CDR3 DNA follows: TGTGCCACCAGTGATTGGGCAGGGGGGAACTATGGCTACACCTTC.

J is TRBJ1-2 and V is TRBV29-1; the D is unclear. The CDR3 is 13 amino acids. Germline lookup yields CDR1 SQVTM and CDR2 ANQGSEA. The V and J ends lost 4 bases and 4 bases respectively, with 13 bases between them. The CDR3 bases are TGCAGCGTTGGTGGTGGGGAAAGCTATGGCTACACCTTC. Translated, it gives CSVGGGESYGYTF.

The chain uses TRBV7-9 and TRBJ1-1; no reliable D call. The CDR3 is made up of 13 amino acids. V was shortened by 5 bases and J by 1 base, with 8 bases between the two germline ends. Germline-derived CDR1 and CDR2 are SEHNR and FQNEAQ (reference sequence). Written as DNA, the CDR3 is TGTGCCAGCAGCCCCATGACGAACACTGAAGCTTTCTTT. This sequence encodes CASSPMTNTEAFF.

This clonotype has just a few counts. This chain links TRBV6-2 or TRBV6-3 with TRBJ1-4; D unclear. The CDR3 has 16 amino acids. V lost 6 bases, J lost 0 bases, and 14 bases lay in between. Germline V gene sequence: CDR1 MNHEY, CDR2 SVGEGT. CDR3 sequence reads: CASSQTDGPTNEKLFF. CDR3 bases: TGTGCCAGCAGCCAAACGGACGGGCCAACTAATGAAAAACTGTTTTTT.

The V gene is TRBV3-1, the J gene TRBJ2-3, with a tentative D call TRBD2 (6 bases). The ends were cut back, 3 bases at V and 1 base at J, with 14 bases in the middle. This CDR3 has 16 amino acids. Germline V lookup: CDR1 LGHDT, CDR2 YNNKEL (reference sequence). The CDR3 coding sequence is TGTGCCAGCAGCCAGGACGGGGGATGGGGCACAGATACGCAGTATTTT. Its protein product is CASSQDGGWGTDTQYF.

The chain employs TRBV24-1 and TRBJ1-1, with TRBD1 as a possible D gene (5 bases). The V end was cut by 4 bases, the J end by 2 bases, with 10 bases between. This CDR3 spans 14 amino acids. CDR1 and CDR2 (germline): KGHDR, SFDVKD. CDR3: CATSDRDSNTEAFF. CDR3 nucleotide sequence: TGTGCCACCAGTGACAGGGATAGCAACACTGAAGCTTTCTTT.